The 27 T cell receptor beta chains listed next were all sequenced from one sample in a study of early T cells in non-severe SARS-CoV-2 infection. MiXCR, run by TCRdb on the 5' RACE reads, gives a single entry per CDR3 protein. The data show tens of thousands of distinct CDR3 sequences, more than 10% seen once. Sample: whole blood. These receptors were collected from an adult who was a healthcare worker with PCR-confirmed SARS-CoV-2 infection or an uninfected control (not recorded which).

The rearrangement joins TRBV6-1 to TRBJ2-1; 8 positions match TRBD2. CDR3 size: 13 residues. The J segment lost 6 bases and the V segment lost 5 bases, leaving 3 bases of the junction unmatched. Germline V gene lookup returns CDR1 MNHNS and CDR2 SASEGT. The CDR3 sequence: CASSRGGVNEQFF. The DNA for the CDR3 is TGTGCCAGCAGTCGGGGGGGGGTCAATGAGCAGTTCTTC.

The chain combines TRBV5-1 with TRBJ2-3, with a tentative D call TRBD1 (7 bases). The CDR3 loop spans 16 amino acids. In germline, CDR1 is SGHRS, CDR2 YFSETQ. V was pared by 2 bases and J by 0 bases, with 13 bases between. The CDR3 region has the DNA TGCGCCAGCAGCTTCTACAGGGGAGGAAGCACAGATACGCAGTATTTT. Amino acid sequence: CASSFYRGGSTDTQYF.

Many counts were recorded for this clonotype. The gene calls are TRBV6-1 and TRBJ2-7; 9 nucleotides agree with TRBD2. Germline values: CDR1 MNHNS, CDR2 SASEGT. CDR3 length equals 16 residues. With V trimmed by 1 base and J by 0 bases, 4 bases remained unmatched. The CDR3 DNA is TGTGCCAGCAGTGAAGGACTAGCGGACAGCTCCTACGAGCAGTACTTC. It yields the protein CASSEGLADSSYEQYF.

This clonotype was counted many times. The chain links TRBV6-5 to TRBJ1-5; D is unresolved. The CDR3 has 15 amino acids. Germline V gives CDR1 MNHEY, CDR2 SVGAGI. V lost 0 bases and J lost 0, with 6 bases in between. The CDR3 spells CASSYSHNSNQPQHF. The DNA of the CDR3 is TGTGCCAGCAGTTACTCTCATAATAGCAATCAGCCCCAGCATTTT.

Ten or more counts support this clonotype. The chain links TRBV30 to TRBJ2-3; tentatively, D is TRBD1 (6 bases). The CDR3 totals 14 residues. CDR1 and CDR2 from the germline V gene are GTSNPN and SVGIG (reference sequence). V lost 5 bases and J lost 1, with 13 bases in between. The CDR3 loop is CAWSPGQGTDTQYF. The CDR3 bases are TGTGCCTGGTCTCCGGGACAAGGCACAGATACGCAGTATTTT.

This clonotype has at least ten counts. The V call is TRBV12-3 or TRBV12-4, the J call TRBJ1-1; D gene unclear. Trimming shortened V by 1 base and J by 10 bases, and 7 bases separated the two germline ends. The CDR3 has 11 amino acids. CDR3 residues: CASSLGRRAFF. The CDR3 nucleotides read TGTGCCAGCAGTTTAGGTCGAAGAGCTTTCTTT.

As for this clonotype: Without the conserved terminal phenylalanine or tryptophan, this CDR3 likely stems from a read error. This sequence joins TRBV5-1 and TRBJ1-2; a weak D match, TRBD1 (5 bases). The germline gives CDR1 SGHRS, CDR2 YFSETQ. The CDR3 extends over 12 amino acids. V was pared by 5 bases and J by 4 bases, with 9 bases between. CDR3 sequence reads: CASSLDSYGYTL. The CDR3, as DNA: TGCGCCAGCAGTTTAGACAGCTATGGCTACACCCTC.

This clonotype turned up a few times. The V gene is TRBV5-5, the J gene TRBJ1-2; D perhaps matches TRBD1 (6 bases). Trimming removed 0 bases at V and 5 bases at J, with 8 bases between. Germline values: CDR1 SGHKS, CDR2 YYEKEE (reference sequence). The CDR3 has 13 residues. CDR3 residues: CASSLDRVYGYTF. CDR3 DNA sequence: TGTGCCAGCAGCTTGGACAGGGTGTATGGCTACACCTTC.

This chain uses TRBV20-1 with TRBJ2-3; TRBD1 is a possible D gene (6 bases). Germline V CDR1 and CDR2: DFQATT, SNEGSKA (reference sequence). Trimming stripped 5 bases from V and 7 bases from J, with 10 bases between. The CDR3 has 11 residues. CDR3 bases: TGCAGTGCTCGACAGGATCATACGCAGTATTTT. Protein sequence: CSARQDHTQYF.

This clonotype was found a few times. The chain employs TRBV29-1 and TRBJ1-1, with D unresolved. The CDR3 runs 12 residues. Germline lookup yields CDR1 SQVTM and CDR2 ANQGSEA. The V end was cut by 5 bases, the J end by 0 bases, with 7 bases between. The DNA of the CDR3 is TGCAGCGTTCCAGGCGTGAACACTGAAGCTTTCTTT. The encoded protein is CSVPGVNTEAFF.

Turning to this clonotype: A much larger clone sits a single nucleotide away, making a read error possible. The chain employs TRBV19 and TRBJ2-3; TRBD2 is a possible D gene (5 bases). CDR1 and CDR2 (germline): LNHDA, SQIVND (reference sequence). The CDR3 runs 11 residues. This CDR3 is CVSTTAGTQYF. The CDR3 DNA sequence: TGTGTCAGTACGACGGCGGGTACGCAGTATTTT.

This clonotype was counted at least ten times. This sequence joins TRBV6-5 and TRBJ2-5, with 10 bases aligning to TRBD2. The V gene end was trimmed by 6 bases and the J gene end by 7 bases; junction bases not matched to a gene: 11. Germline CDR1 MNHEY, CDR2 SVGAGI. The CDR3 is 15 residues long. The CDR3 reads CASSPTGLAGVTQYF. CDR3 nucleotides: TGTGCCAGCAGCCCTACCGGCCTAGCGGGGGTGACCCAGTACTTC.

The table lists this clonotype with many counts. J is TRBJ2-7 and V is TRBV29-1; 12 nucleotides match TRBD2. The J segment lost 5 bases and the V segment lost 1 base, leaving 3 bases of the junction unmatched. The CDR3 sequence is 14 residues long. The germline CDR1 and CDR2 sequences are SQVTM and ANQGSEA. CDR3 DNA: TGCAGCGTTGAAGCTCCTAGCGGGAGGGACGAGCAGTACTTC. Amino acid sequence: CSVEAPSGRDEQYF.

This clonotype came up a few times. The chain combines TRBV5-5 with TRBJ2-7, with D hard to call. V lost 3 bases to trimming and J lost 3 bases, with 22 bases between them. CDR1 and CDR2 (germline): SGHKS, YYEKEE (reference sequence). The CDR3 consists of 17 residues. The CDR3 bases are TGTGCCAGCAGCTCTATGGACGGTAGCCGCCTACACTACGAGCAGTACTTC. Translating gives CASSSMDGSRLHYEQYF.

There are many counts of this clonotype. V is TRBV29-1 and J is TRBJ2-7; unclear D gene. In germline, CDR1 is SQVTM, CDR2 ANQGSEA. The CDR3 runs 12 residues. Trimming removed 5 bases at V and 6 bases at J, with 14 bases between. Here the CDR3 reads CSVRRQESEQYF. The CDR3 DNA sequence: TGCAGCGTTCGTAGGCAGGAAAGCGAGCAGTACTTC.

This clonotype was observed at least ten times. The rearrangement links TRBV20-1 to TRBJ2-1; tentatively, D is TRBD1 (7 bases). This CDR3 region has 15 residues. CDR1 DFQATT and CDR2 SNEGSKA come from the germline V gene (reference sequence). V was cut by 6 bases and J by 6 bases, with 21 bases left in between. CDR3 sequence: CSAKTGNDGSNEQFF. CDR3 nucleotide sequence: TGCAGTGCAAAGACAGGGAACGACGGGAGCAATGAGCAGTTCTTC.

This clonotype occurred a few times. The rearrangement joins TRBV25-1 to TRBJ2-1, with TRBD2 matching 9 bases. The CDR3 consists of 17 residues. The germline gives CDR1 MGHDK, CDR2 SYGVNS. The V and J ends lost 0 bases and 2 bases, in that order; junction bases with no gene match: 5. This CDR3 reads CASSEYKAGGTYNEQFF. CDR3 sequence (DNA): TGTGCCAGCAGTGAATACAAAGCGGGAGGCACCTACAATGAGCAGTTCTTC.

The rearrangement uses TRBV6-1 and TRBJ1-1, with 9 bases matching TRBD1. The germline gives CDR1 MNHNS, CDR2 SASEGT. V was pared by 5 bases and J by 4 bases, with 8 bases of the junction left unmatched. The CDR3 consists of 15 residues. CDR3 in amino acids: CASSQWDRAATEAFF. As DNA, the CDR3 is TGTGCCAGCAGTCAATGGGACAGGGCCGCCACTGAAGCTTTCTTT.

This chain uses TRBV24-1 with TRBJ2-3; TRBD1 agrees at 7 bases. Trimming at V came to 7 bases and at J to 6 bases, leaving 6 bases not matched to a gene. Germline CDR1 and CDR2: KGHDR and SFDVKD. This CDR3 contains 13 residues. The CDR3 loop reads CATRDRCRDTQYF. The CDR3 DNA reads TGTGCCACCAGGGACAGGTGTCGGGATACGCAGTATTTT.

This rearrangement joins TRBV20-1 to TRBJ2-2; 11 bases are a match to TRBD2. Trimming removed 0 bases from V and 0 bases from J; junction bases left unmatched: 9. The CDR3 consists of 19 residues. CDR1 is DFQATT and CDR2 is SNEGSKA in the germline V gene (reference sequence). The CDR3 DNA is TGCAGTGCTAGAGATGTTAGCGGGAGGGTCGGGGCGAACACCGGGGAGCTGTTTTTT. Translation gives CSARDVSGRVGANTGELFF.

This rearrangement joins TRBV12-3 or TRBV12-4 to TRBJ2-7; the D gene is possibly TRBD2 (5 bases). The CDR3 runs to 13 residues. Deletions cut 2 bases from V and 5 bases from J, with 10 bases between. The chain's CDR3 is CASSLRRVHEQYF. As DNA, the CDR3 is TGTGCCAGCAGTTTAAGGCGGGTTCACGAGCAGTACTTC.

The V call is TRBV29-1, the J call TRBJ2-6; 7 bases are shared with TRBD2. Germline V CDR1 and CDR2: SQVTM, ANQGSEA. Trimming at V came to 3 bases and at J to 2 bases, leaving 7 bases not matched to a gene. CDR3 length: 16 amino acids. CDR3 sequence reads: CSVDPWGGAGANVLTF. The CDR3 DNA reads TGCAGCGTTGACCCGTGGGGGGGAGCTGGGGCCAACGTCCTGACTTTC.

This clonotype was counted ten times or more. The chain is built from TRBV24-1 and TRBJ2-1, with TRBD2 identical over 10 bases. Unmatched junction bases numbered 4, after V lost 3 bases and J lost 3 bases. From germline, CDR1 is KGHDR and CDR2 SFDVKD. This CDR3 contains 16 residues. The CDR3 bases are TGTGCCACCAGTGATGAGACTAGCGGGCACTACAATGAGCAGTTCTTC. The encoded protein is CATSDETSGHYNEQFF.

The chain couples TRBV20-1 to TRBJ2-5, with D unclear. V gave up 3 bases and J gave up 2 bases, with 16 bases separating them. There are 15 residues in the CDR3. CDR1 DFQATT and CDR2 SNEGSKA come from the germline V gene (reference sequence). CDR3 in DNA: TGCAGTGCTAGGGAGCCTTATGGAATACAAGAGACCCAGTACTTC. Encoded protein: CSAREPYGIQETQYF.

This clonotype was seen at least ten times. V gene TRBV20-1 combines with J gene TRBJ1-4; no clear D gene. The V end was cut by 5 bases, the J end by 3 bases, with 16 bases between. The length of the CDR3 is 15 residues. CDR1 is DFQATT and CDR2 is SNEGSKA in the germline V gene (reference sequence). The CDR3 DNA reads as TGCAGTGCTCCGCTTCCCTCTCCCCCTAATGAAAAACTGTTTTTT. Translating gives CSAPLPSPPNEKLFF.

The table lists this clonotype with many counts. V is TRBV6-6 and J is TRBJ1-1; tentative D call: TRBD1 (6 bases). V was cut by 7 bases and J by 1 base, with 16 bases left in between. Germline V gene sequence: CDR1 MNHNY, CDR2 SVGAGI (reference sequence). This CDR3 contains 15 residues. The DNA of the CDR3 is TGTGCCAGCACCCGGACAGACCTAAAGAACACTGAAGCTTTCTTT. This translates into CASTRTDLKNTEAFF.

The J gene is TRBJ2-5, the V gene TRBV12-3 or TRBV12-4; 7 bases match TRBD2. The J segment lost 2 bases and the V segment lost 6 bases, leaving 9 bases of the junction unmatched. CDR3 length: 15 residues. The CDR3 region has the DNA TGTGCCAGCAGCCGAAATCCGGGACTACAAGAGACCCAGTACTTC. This gives the protein CASSRNPGLQETQYF.